This is a list of T cell receptor beta chains from one sample in a study of T cell responses to AZD1222 COVID-19 vaccine. Generated by immunoSEQ multiplex PCR, the TCRdb table keeps only in-frame clones and is missing some. The repertoire holds more than 70,000 clones, roughly 89% seen once, with 5% in the top ten. The specimen comprised peripheral blood, sampled 28 days after the second AZD1222 dose. The receptor set was obtained from an adult who received the AZD1222 COVID-19 vaccine. Each CDR3 is given with its conserved first and last residue. Each record gives: V gene, J gene, CDR3 length, D gene, CDR3 protein, CDR3 DNA. The D gene is left open where the match is weak.

V gene: TRBV12-5; J gene: TRBJ2-1; CDR3 length: 12; D gene: -; CDR3 protein: CASGFGHSEQFF; CDR3 DNA: TGTGCTAGTGGTTTCGGACATAGCGAGCAGTTCTTC
V gene: TRBV7-9; J gene: TRBJ1-2; CDR3 length: 12; D gene: -; CDR3 protein: CASATEHYGYTF; CDR3 DNA: TGTGCCAGCGCTACGGAGCACTATGGCTACACCTTC
V gene: TRBV13; J gene: TRBJ1-5; CDR3 length: 13; D gene: -; CDR3 protein: CANSRSPNQPQHF; CDR3 DNA: TGTGCCAACAGCCGAAGTCCCAATCAGCCCCAGCATTTT
V gene: TRBV7-2; J gene: TRBJ2-5; CDR3 length: 14; D gene: -; CDR3 protein: CASSLGGTQETQYF; CDR3 DNA: TGTGCCAGCAGCTTAGGGGGGACCCAAGAGACCCAGTACTTC
V gene: TRBV11-2; J gene: TRBJ2-2; CDR3 length: 16; D gene: TRBD1; CDR3 protein: CASSLVTGVVTGELFF; CDR3 DNA: TGTGCCAGCAGCTTAGTAACAGGGGTCGTCACCGGGGAGCTGTTTTTT
V gene: TRBV5-1; J gene: TRBJ1-2; CDR3 length: 13; D gene: -; CDR3 protein: CASSSTGIDGYTF; CDR3 DNA: TGCGCCAGCAGCTCCACTGGGATTGATGGCTACACCTTC
V gene: TRBV10-3; J gene: TRBJ1-5; CDR3 length: 13; D gene: -; CDR3 protein: CATKGNGDQPQHF; CDR3 DNA: TGTGCCACAAAGGGGAACGGGGATCAGCCCCAGCATTTT
V gene: TRBV19; J gene: TRBJ2-3; CDR3 length: 15; D gene: TRBD2; CDR3 protein: CASSIMSGVSDTQYF; CDR3 DNA: TGTGCCAGTAGTATTATGAGCGGGGTATCGGATACGCAGTATTTT
V gene: TRBV7-8; J gene: TRBJ1-1; CDR3 length: 15; D gene: -; CDR3 protein: CASSVMGRLNTEAFF; CDR3 DNA: TGTGCCAGCAGCGTTATGGGACGATTAAACACTGAAGCTTTCTTT
V gene: TRBV23-1; J gene: TRBJ1-5; CDR3 length: 15; D gene: -; CDR3 protein: CASSHRTASNQPQHF; CDR3 DNA: TGCGCCAGCAGTCATCGGACAGCTAGCAATCAGCCCCAGCATTTT
V gene: TRBV18; J gene: TRBJ2-7; CDR3 length: 13; D gene: -; CDR3 protein: CASSPYQNGEQYF; CDR3 DNA: TGTGCCAGCTCACCCTACCAGAACGGTGAGCAGTACTTC
V gene: TRBV16; J gene: TRBJ2-3; CDR3 length: 13; D gene: -; CDR3 protein: CASSPPSTDTQYF; CDR3 DNA: TGTGCCAGCAGCCCCCCGTCCACAGATACGCAGTATTTT
V gene: TRBV5-5; J gene: TRBJ1-6; CDR3 length: 13; D gene: -; CDR3 protein: CASSAARNSPLHF; CDR3 DNA: TGTGCCAGCAGCGCCGCCCGGAATTCACCCCTCCACTTT